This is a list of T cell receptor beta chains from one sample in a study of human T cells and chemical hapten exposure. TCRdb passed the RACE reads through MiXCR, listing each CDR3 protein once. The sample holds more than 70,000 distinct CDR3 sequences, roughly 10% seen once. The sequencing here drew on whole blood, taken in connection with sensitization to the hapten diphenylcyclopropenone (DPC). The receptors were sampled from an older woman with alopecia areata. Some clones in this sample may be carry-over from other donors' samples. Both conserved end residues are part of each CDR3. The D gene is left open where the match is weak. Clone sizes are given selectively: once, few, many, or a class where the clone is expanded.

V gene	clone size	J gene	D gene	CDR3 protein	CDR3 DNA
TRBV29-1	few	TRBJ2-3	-	CSVRRQRSTDTQYF	TGCAGCGTTCGGAGACAGAGGAGCACAGATACGCAGTATTTT
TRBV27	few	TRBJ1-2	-	CASIGWQGPTF	TGTGCCAGCATCGGCTGGCAAGGGCCCACCTTC
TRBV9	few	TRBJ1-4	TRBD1	CASSAGQGGEKLFF	TGTGCCAGCAGCGCAGGGCAGGGGGGAGAAAAACTGTTTTTT
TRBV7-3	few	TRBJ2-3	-	CASSLNTGQDTQYF	TGTGCCAGCAGCTTGAATACAGGGCAAGATACGCAGTATTTT
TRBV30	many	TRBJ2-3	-	CACPGSWGTDTQYF	TGTGCCTGTCCGGGATCGTGGGGGACAGATACGCAGTATTTT
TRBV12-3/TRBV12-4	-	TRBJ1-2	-	CASSPGRGRYTF	TGTGCCAGCAGTCCCGGGCGGGGCCGCTACACCTTC
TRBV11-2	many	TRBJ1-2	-	CASSLEGGGYTF	TGTGCCAGCAGCTTAGAAGGTGGTGGCTACACCTTC
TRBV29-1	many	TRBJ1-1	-	CSFAGNPNTEAFF	TGCAGTTTTGCAGGGAACCCGAACACTGAAGCTTTCTTT
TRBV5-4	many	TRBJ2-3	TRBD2	CAAGGGGAPDTQYF	TGTGCCGCCGGAGGCGGGGGGGCACCAGATACGCAGTATTTT
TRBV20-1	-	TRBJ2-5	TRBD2	CSASSGGSLETQYF	TGCAGTGCTAGTTCGGGGGGTTCGTTGGAGACCCAGTACTTC
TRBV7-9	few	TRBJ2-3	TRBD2	CASSEAGGTDTQYF	TGTGCCAGCAGCGAGGCGGGGGGCACAGATACGCAGTATTTT
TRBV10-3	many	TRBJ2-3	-	CAITSRTDTQYF	TGTGCCATTACTTCTCGCACAGATACGCAGTATTTT
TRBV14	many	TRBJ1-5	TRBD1	CASSRGTGLSNQPQHF	TGTGCCAGCAGCCGAGGGACAGGGCTGAGCAATCAGCCCCAGCATTTT
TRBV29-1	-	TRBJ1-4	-	CSVDLGSNEKLFF	TGCAGCGTCGATCTAGGGTCTAATGAAAAACTGTTTTTT
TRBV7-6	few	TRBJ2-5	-	CASSLVIPSQETQYF	TGTGCCAGCAGCTTAGTAATCCCTTCCCAAGAGACCCAGTACTTC
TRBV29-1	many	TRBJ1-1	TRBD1	CSVAGTGPNTEAFF	TGCAGCGTTGCCGGGACAGGACCGAACACTGAAGCTTTCTTT
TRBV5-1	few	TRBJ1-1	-	CANSLASDSAEAFF	TGCGCCAACAGCTTGGCTTCGGACAGCGCTGAAGCTTTCTTT
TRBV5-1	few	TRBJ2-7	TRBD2	CASSLAGTSGVYEQYF	TGCGCCAGCAGCTTGGCCGGGACTAGCGGGGTCTACGAGCAGTACTTC
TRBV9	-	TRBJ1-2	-	CASSVVAGSNYGYTF	TGTGCCAGCAGCGTAGTGGCAGGGAGTAACTATGGCTACACCTTC
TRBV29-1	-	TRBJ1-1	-	CSVANTEAFF	TGCAGCGTTGCGAACACTGAAGCTTTCTTT
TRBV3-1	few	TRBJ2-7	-	CASSHSAYEQYF	TGTGCCAGCAGCCACTCCGCCTACGAGCAGTACTTC
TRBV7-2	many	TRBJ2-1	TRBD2	CASSLAAGGLNEQFF	TGTGCCAGCAGCTTAGCTGCGGGGGGGTTGAATGAGCAGTTCTTC
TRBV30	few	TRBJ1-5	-	CAWARGGSQPQHF	TGTGCCTGGGCAAGGGGTGGTTCTCAGCCCCAGCATTTT
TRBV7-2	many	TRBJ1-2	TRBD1	CASSLFQGVGGYTF	TGTGCCAGCAGCTTGTTCCAGGGGGTCGGCGGCTACACCTTC
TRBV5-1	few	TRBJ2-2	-	CASSSDPSRGNTGELFF	TGCGCCAGCAGCTCCGATCCTAGCCGCGGCAACACCGGGGAGCTGTTTTTT
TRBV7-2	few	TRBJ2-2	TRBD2	CASSLPAGALPGGELFF	TGTGCCAGCAGCTTACCAGCGGGGGCCTTACCGGGCGGGGAGCTGTTTTTT
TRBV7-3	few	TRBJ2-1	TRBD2	CASSSTAGGYNEQFF	TGTGCCAGCAGCTCCACCGCGGGGGGGTACAATGAGCAGTTCTTC
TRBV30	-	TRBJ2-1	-	CAWSGGNEQFF	TGTGCCTGGAGTGGAGGCAATGAGCAGTTCTTC
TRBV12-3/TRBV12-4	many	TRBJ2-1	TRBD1	CASSPGQGVGYNEQFF	TGTGCCAGCAGTCCGGGACAGGGGGTAGGCTACAATGAGCAGTTCTTC
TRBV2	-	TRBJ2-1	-	CASSPTVGVHEQFF	TGTGCCAGCAGCCCTACCGTGGGTGTCCATGAGCAGTTCTTC
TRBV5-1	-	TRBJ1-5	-	CASSLHPRDSNQPQHF	TGCGCCAGCAGCTTGCACCCACGGGACAGCAATCAGCCCCAGCATTTT
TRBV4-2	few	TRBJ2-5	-	CASSQAVKETQYF	TGTGCCAGCAGCCAAGCGGTAAAAGAGACCCAGTACTTC
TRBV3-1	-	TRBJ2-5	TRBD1	CASSQDRGLSQETQYF	TGTGCCAGCAGCCAAGACAGGGGGCTTAGCCAAGAGACCCAGTACTTC
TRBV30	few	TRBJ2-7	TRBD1	CAWSTGQGDTYEQYF	TGTGCCTGGAGCACGGGACAGGGGGACACCTACGAGCAGTACTTC
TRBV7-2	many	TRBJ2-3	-	CASSLDREDTQYF	TGTGCCAGCAGCTTAGACAGGGAAGATACGCAGTATTTT
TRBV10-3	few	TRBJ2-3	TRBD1	CAITQGQGTQYF	TGTGCCATCACCCAGGGACAGGGGACGCAGTATTTT
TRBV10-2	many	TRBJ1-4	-	CASSVAGDEKLFF	TGCGCCAGCAGTGTCGCAGGTGATGAAAAACTGTTTTTT
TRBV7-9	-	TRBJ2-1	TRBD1	CASSLESYGTGSPNEQFF	TGTGCCAGCAGCTTAGAGTCCTATGGGACAGGGTCCCCCAATGAGCAGTTCTTC
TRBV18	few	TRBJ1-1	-	CASSPGQGFTEAFF	TGTGCCAGCTCACCAGGGCAGGGGTTTACTGAAGCTTTCTTT
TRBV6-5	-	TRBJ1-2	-	CASSSGGLWGGYTF	TGTGCCAGCAGTTCGGGAGGGCTCTGGGGTGGCTACACCTTC